What follows are 17 T cell receptor beta chains derived from one specimen sequenced in a study of identical twins. TCRdb re-called the 5' RACE reads through MiXCR, storing one row per CDR3 protein. Of about 460,000 distinct CDR3 sequences listed, over 12% are singletons. The sample was also linked to a second study, of yellow fever vaccine responses in identical twins.

Sequencing was done on a sample of CD4+ T cells sorted from blood. The receptors were gathered from a woman between 18 and 29 years old in good health.

The rearrangement uses TRBV6-1 and TRBJ2-3, with 8 bases aligning to TRBD1. The CDR3 length is 15 residues. J was trimmed by 4 bases and V by 7 bases; bases with no gene match: 10. Germline V gives CDR1 MNHNS, CDR2 SASEGT. Written as DNA, the CDR3 is TGTGCCAGCAACGACAGGGGAAGGGGCGCAGATACGCAGTATTTT. This encodes CASNDRGRGADTQYF.

This clonotype was counted ten times or more. The chain has TRBV25-1 and TRBJ2-7, with D possibly TRBD2 on 6 matching bases. The V end was cut by 1 base, the J end by 5 bases, with 15 bases between. Per the germline V gene, CDR1 is MGHDK and CDR2 is SYGVNS. CDR3 length: 15 amino acids. CDR3 residues: CASSELGGVLHEQYF. CDR3 in DNA: TGTGCCAGCAGTGAATTGGGCGGGGTGCTCCACGAGCAGTACTTC.

The CDR3 spells CASSSENSNQPQHF. In DNA form, the CDR3 reads TGTGCCAGCAGTTCTGAAAATAGCAATCAGCCCCAGCATTTT. V and J are TRBV12-3 or TRBV12-4 and TRBJ1-5, with D uncertain. The CDR3 loop spans 14 amino acids. Trimming stripped 4 bases from V and 0 bases from J, with 7 bases between.

Many counts were recorded for this clonotype. V and J are TRBV12-3 or TRBV12-4 and TRBJ2-1; D remains ambiguous. The CDR3 loop spans 11 amino acids. V was cut by 4 bases and J by 12 bases, with 10 bases left in between. The CDR3 DNA sequence: TGTGCCAGCAGTTCACTGGGTGTGCAGTTCTTC. This translates into CASSSLGVQFF.

V is TRBV7-3 and J is TRBJ2-3, with 7 nucleotides matching TRBD1. This CDR3 spans 13 amino acids. Germline assignment: CDR1 SGHTA and CDR2 FQGTGA. The trim removed 8 bases at V and 0 bases at J, leaving 2 bases unmatched. CDR3 region: CASADRSTDTQYF. The CDR3, as DNA: TGTGCCAGCGCGGACAGGAGCACAGATACGCAGTATTTT.

The sample holds a few counts of this clonotype. The chain has TRBV20-1 and TRBJ2-3, with a weak D call TRBD1 (6 bases). CDR1 and CDR2 from the germline V gene are DFQATT and SNEGSKA (reference sequence). The V end lost 0 bases, the J end lost 5 bases, and 15 bases lay between the germline ends. The CDR3 is 15 residues long. The DNA of the CDR3 is TGCAGTGCTAGAGATCTGCGAGACAGGAGAGATACGCAGTATTTT. Encoded protein: CSARDLRDRRDTQYF.

This clonotype was seen only a few times. The chain links TRBV12-3 or TRBV12-4 to TRBJ1-1; D perhaps matches TRBD1 (5 bases). V lost 7 bases and J 4 bases, leaving 19 bases between the germline ends. The CDR3 runs to 15 residues. CDR3 amino acids: CASTTAGGWGTEAFF. CDR3 in DNA: TGTGCCAGCACAACCGCGGGGGGGTGGGGCACTGAAGCTTTCTTT.

The chain carries TRBV2 and TRBJ2-5; 7 nucleotides align to TRBD1. CDR3 length: 13 residues. The V gene end was trimmed by 7 bases and the J gene end by 2 bases; junction bases not matched to a gene: 4. CDR1 is SNHLY, CDR2 FYNNEI, per germline. The chain's CDR3 is CASTRDSQETQYF. The CDR3 region has the DNA TGTGCCAGCACCAGGGACAGTCAAGAGACCCAGTACTTC.

This clonotype was found a few times. The chain links TRBV28 to TRBJ2-7; no definite D call. Germline V lookup: CDR1 MDHEN, CDR2 SYDVKM. The length of the CDR3 is 13 residues. V was shortened by 8 bases and J by 12 bases, with 23 bases between the two germline ends. CDR3 residues: CASQIWAVTHPYF. Here the CDR3 DNA reads TGTGCCAGCCAGATCTGGGCGGTTACCCACCCGTACTTC.

The rearrangement links TRBV28 to TRBJ2-7, with 12 bases fitting TRBD1. Germline V gene sequence: CDR1 MDHEN, CDR2 SYDVKM. V dropped 3 bases and J dropped 11; count of bases not matched to a gene: 11. The CDR3 has 15 amino acids. The CDR3 DNA reads TGTGCCAGCAGTTTCCCCGGGACAGGGGGCGCGAGAAAGTACTTC. Its translation: CASSFPGTGGARKYF.

This clonotype was seen only a few times. This chain uses TRBV19 with TRBJ2-2, with D uncertain. The length of the CDR3 is 15 residues. Trimming shortened V by 3 bases and J by 6 bases, and 14 bases separated the two germline ends. CDR1 and CDR2 from the germline V gene are LNHDA and SQIVND (reference sequence). The CDR3 sequence: CASSMVRIRPGELFF. CDR3 DNA sequence: TGTGCCAGTAGTATGGTTCGAATAAGACCCGGGGAGCTGTTTTTT.

The CDR3 protein is CASSRQGRNQPQHF. The CDR3 DNA sequence: TGTGCCAGCAGCCGACAGGGGCGCAATCAGCCCCAGCATTTT. This chain links TRBV6-1 with TRBJ1-5; 8 bases match TRBD1. This CDR3 is built from 14 residues. J lost 2 bases, V lost 6 bases, and 3 bases had no gene match. Germline V lookup: CDR1 MNHNS, CDR2 SASEGT.

The chain couples TRBV28 to TRBJ2-7; 11 positions match TRBD1. Germline V gene lookup returns CDR1 MDHEN and CDR2 SYDVKM. The V gene end was trimmed by 6 bases and the J gene end by 2 bases; junction bases not matched to a gene: 6. The CDR3 is made up of 15 amino acids. The CDR3, as DNA: TGTGCCAGCAGACGGACAGGGGGCACGACCTACGAGCAGTACTTC. This gives the protein CASRRTGGTTYEQYF.

In the case of this clonotype: This may be a read error: a much more frequent sequence differs by one nucleotide. The V gene is TRBV12-3 or TRBV12-4, the J gene TRBJ2-7; unclear D gene. Deletions cut 5 bases from V and 6 bases from J, with 11 bases between. The CDR3 loop spans 12 amino acids. The CDR3 spells CASSPDSGEQYF. Written as DNA, the CDR3 is TGTGCCAGCAGTCCCGACTCAGGCGAGCAGTACTTC.

This clonotype has only a few counts. The chain carries TRBV7-3 and TRBJ2-1, with D perhaps TRBD1 (5 bases). Germline V CDR1 and CDR2: SGHTA, FQGTGA. The CDR3 is made up of 13 amino acids. Trimming pared 1 base from V and 13 bases from J, leaving 14 bases between. Here the CDR3 DNA reads TGTGCCAGCAGCTTAAACGGTACGCAGGGACAGTTCTTC. Translating gives CASSLNGTQGQFF.

The rearrangement uses TRBV5-1 and TRBJ2-1; 13 bases line up with TRBD2. CDR3 length: 15 amino acids. Germline loops: CDR1 SGHRS, CDR2 YFSETQ. The ends lost 3 bases at V and 8 bases at J; junction bases unmatched: 5. The CDR3 sequence is CASSSTSGRAYEQFF. The CDR3, as DNA: TGCGCCAGCAGCTCAACTAGCGGGAGGGCGTATGAGCAGTTCTTC.

This clonotype came up a few times. This chain links TRBV27 with TRBJ2-2, with D uncertain. The length of the CDR3 is 16 residues. The V end was cut by 2 bases, the J end by 4 bases, with 14 bases between. Germline lookup yields CDR1 MNHEY and CDR2 SMNVEV (reference sequence). CDR3 DNA: TGTGCCAGCAGTTTAATAGTGTCGGGTGGCACCGGGGAGCTGTTTTTT. Translating gives CASSLIVSGGTGELFF.